The 17 T cell receptor beta chains below were found in one sample sequenced in a study of blood T cell repertoires in COVID-19. Assay used: immunoSEQ multiplex PCR; TCRdb lists only in-frame clones, some missing. Altogether around 100,000 clones are present, roughly 87% being singletons, with the ten largest covering more than 4.5%. Sequencing used peripheral blood. The source is a woman aged 50 to 60 with COVID-19, enrolled during active disease.

This clone was counted once. The V gene is TRBV7-3, the J gene TRBJ1-4; D is unresolved. V was clipped by 1 base and J by 0 bases, with 6 bases between them. The CDR3 consists of 15 residues. The germline V gene has CDR1 SGHTA and CDR2 FQGTGA. The DNA of the CDR3 is TGTGCCAGCAGCTTAAGGGGAGCAACTAATGAAAAACTGTTTTTT. This codes for CASSLRGATNEKLFF.

This chain joins TRBV23-1 and TRBJ2-1, with a tentative D call TRBD2 (5 bases). TRBV23-1 is designated an ORF whose function remains uncertain. This CDR3 spans 14 amino acids. V lost 4 bases and J lost 5, with 12 bases in between. Here the CDR3 DNA reads TGCGCCAGCAGTCTTCCAGCGGTACACAATGAGCAGTTCTTC. Translated: CASSLPAVHNEQFF.

This sequence joins TRBV5-4 and TRBJ2-5; 9 positions agree with TRBD1. In germline, CDR1 is SGHNT, CDR2 YYREEE (reference sequence). The V gene end was trimmed by 2 bases and the J gene end by 3 bases; junction bases not matched to a gene: 8. The CDR3 contains 16 residues. The CDR3, as DNA: TGTGCCAGCAGCTTAGGGGACAGGGTGAAAGAAGAGACCCAGTACTTC. Its protein product is CASSLGDRVKEETQYF.

The gene calls are TRBV4-1 and TRBJ2-3, with unresolved D. The CDR3 spans 14 residues. The germline V and J ends were trimmed by 2 bases and 5 bases, with 11 bases remaining between them. Germline-derived CDR1 and CDR2 are MGHRA and YSYEKL. The CDR3 loop is CASSQNLLRDTQYF. The CDR3 DNA sequence: TGCGCCAGCAGCCAAAACCTTCTGAGAGATACGCAGTATTTT.

The V and J genes are TRBV6-6 and TRBJ1-6, with D unclear. The CDR3 has 14 amino acids. Trimming shortened V by 0 bases and J by 6 bases, and 6 bases separated the two germline ends. Germline V gives CDR1 MNHNY, CDR2 SVGAGI (reference sequence). CDR3 amino acids: CASSYSEGNSPLHF. The CDR3 coding sequence is TGTGCCAGCAGTTACTCGGAGGGTAATTCACCCCTCCACTTT.

The V call is TRBV27, the J call TRBJ1-2; TRBD1 aligns across 8 bases. V was pared by 4 bases and J by 4 bases, with 5 bases of the junction left unmatched. Germline V gene sequence: CDR1 MNHEY, CDR2 SMNVEV (reference sequence). This CDR3 spans 14 amino acids. The CDR3 nucleotides read TGTGCCAGCAGTTCCCGGACAGGGACCTATGGCTACACCTTC. Translating it yields CASSSRTGTYGYTF.

The chain couples TRBV9 to TRBJ2-5, with 9 bases aligning to TRBD1. Trimming at V came to 0 bases and at J to 4 bases, leaving 4 bases not matched to a gene. CDR1 is SGDLS and CDR2 is YYNGEE in the germline V gene. This CDR3 region has 15 residues. Here the CDR3 reads CASSVDGTGRETQYF. CDR3 nucleotides: TGTGCCAGCAGCGTAGACGGGACAGGGCGAGAGACCCAGTACTTC.

The chain carries TRBV30 and TRBJ1-2; TRBD1 might be the D (5 bases). CDR3 length: 14 amino acids. Trimming stripped 4 bases from V and 2 bases from J, with 14 bases between. The germline gives CDR1 GTSNPN, CDR2 SVGIG (reference sequence). CDR3 loop: CAWTMTGGNYGYTF. As DNA, the CDR3 is TGTGCCTGGACCATGACCGGGGGGAACTATGGCTACACCTTC. The variable domain in full, with the rest retrieved from reference TRBV30 and TRBJ1-2, is SQTIHQWPATLVQPVGSPLSLECTVEGTSNPNLYWYRQAAGRGLQLLFYSVGIGQISSEVPQNLSASRPQDRQFILSSKKLLLSDSGFYLCAWTMTGGNYGYTFGSGTRLTVV.

This rearrangement joins TRBV10-3 to TRBJ2-1; 7 positions match TRBD2. After removal of 3 bases from V and 5 bases from J, the junction contained 13 bases not matched to a gene. Germline V gene sequence: CDR1 ENHRY, CDR2 SYGVKD. This CDR3 has 17 residues. CDR3 bases: TGTGCCATCAGTGACTTGACTAGCTCTCCCGGGGACAATGAGCAGTTCTTC. Translated, it gives CAISDLTSSPGDNEQFF.

The rearrangement links TRBV6-2 or TRBV6-3 to TRBJ1-5; 7 bases line up with TRBD1. The CDR3 contains 17 residues. Trimming at V came to 2 bases and at J to 2 bases, leaving 9 bases not matched to a gene. Germline values: CDR1 MNHEY, CDR2 SVGEGT. The CDR3 here is CASSYQTGSGGNQPQHF. CDR3 coding DNA: TGTGCCAGCAGTTACCAGACAGGGAGTGGAGGCAATCAGCCCCAGCATTTT.

The rearrangement joins TRBV6-5 to TRBJ1-4; 9 bases match TRBD1. The CDR3 spans 14 residues. With 6 bases clipped from V and 8 bases from J, the junction kept 7 bases outside the gene matches. Germline CDR1 and CDR2: MNHEY and SVGAGI. The DNA for the CDR3 is TGTGCCAGCAGCTTCGGGACAGGGAACGAAAAACTGTTTTTT. Residues: CASSFGTGNEKLFF.

This chain connects TRBV6-2 or TRBV6-3 to TRBJ1-5; TRBD1 is a possible D gene (6 bases). Germline loops: CDR1 MNHEY, CDR2 SVGEGT. The V end was cut by 5 bases, the J end by 2 bases, with 19 bases between. CDR3 length: 17 residues. The CDR3 coding sequence is TGTGCCAGCAGTCTCTACGGGAGAGGGGGGGGCAATCAGCCCCAGCATTTT. Amino acids: CASSLYGRGGGNQPQHF.

This clone was recorded once. V and J are TRBV4-3 and TRBJ1-5, with D hard to call. The CDR3 is 17 residues long. Germline values: CDR1 LGHNA, CDR2 YSLEER. Trimming pared 2 bases from V and 4 bases from J, leaving 18 bases between. For the CDR3, the DNA is TGCGCCAGCAGCCAATCCTTAGCGGCACAGTCGAATCAGCCCCAGCATTTT. Translated, it gives CASSQSLAAQSNQPQHF.

This clone was recorded once. This chain joins TRBV30 and TRBJ2-2, with D possibly matching TRBD1 (5 bases). The V gene lost 6 bases and the J gene lost 8 bases, with 19 bases spanning the gap. The CDR3 is 14 amino acids. The germline CDR1 and CDR2 sequences are GTSNPN and SVGIG (reference sequence). CDR3 bases: TGTGCCTGCAAGACAGAGGAGTTTTTTGGGGAGCTGTTTTTT. As protein: CACKTEEFFGELFF.

This sequence joins TRBV29-1 and TRBJ2-3; TRBD2 matches at 9 bases. The CDR3 is 16 residues long. Germline V lookup: CDR1 SQVTM, CDR2 ANQGSEA. V lost 1 base, J lost 0 bases, and 5 bases stayed unmatched. CDR3: CSVEVALAGSTDTQYF. In nucleotides, the CDR3 is TGCAGCGTTGAAGTTGCGCTAGCGGGGAGCACAGATACGCAGTATTTT.

This clone showed up just once. An end of the junction does not agree with germline; a read error may underlie this. The chain couples TRBV6-5 to TRBJ2-5, with 10 bases fitting TRBD1. The CDR3 has 15 residues. Germline CDR1 MNHEY, CDR2 SVGAGI. The CDR3 sequence is CASSDSTGGGETQYF. For the CDR3, the DNA is TGTGCCAGCAGTGACTCGACAGGGGGCGGAGAGACCCAGTACTTC.

The V and J genes are TRBV19 and TRBJ2-7, with 11 bases that match TRBD2. Germline assignment: CDR1 LNHDA and CDR2 SQIVND (reference sequence). V shed 2 bases, J shed 2 bases, and the junction held 2 bases outside the gene matches. The CDR3 runs to 15 residues. The CDR3 region is CASSILAGGTYEQYF. In DNA form, the CDR3 reads TGTGCCAGTAGTATACTAGCGGGGGGCACCTACGAGCAGTACTTC.